One and the same sample provided the 16 T cell receptor beta chains below, sequenced in a study of CD8+CD57+ T cells in acquired aplastic anemia. Patients picked for sequencing had shown CD8+CD57+ cell expansion detected by flow cytometry. Genomic DNA templated the TCR beta VDJ and CDR3 profiling. MiXCR was run by TCRdb on the reads, yielding one entry per CDR3 protein. The data hold fewer than 85,000 distinct CDR3 sequences, with about three quarters observed a single time. The sequenced sample was sorted CD4+, CD8+, or CD8+CD57+ T cells (not recorded which) from PBMCs. These TCRs come from a human donor with aplastic anemia.

The rearrangement links TRBV4-3 to TRBJ2-3; D is perhaps TRBD1 (5 bases). The germline V and J ends were trimmed by 1 base and 4 bases, with 6 bases remaining between them. Germline CDR1 LGHNA, CDR2 YSLEER. The CDR3 runs 13 residues. CDR3: CASSQVTADTQYF. DNA of the CDR3: TGCGCCAGCAGCCAAGTGACAGCAGATACGCAGTATTTT.

V and J are TRBV19 and TRBJ1-5; 7 nucleotides agree with TRBD1. Unmatched junction bases numbered 7, after V lost 3 bases and J lost 2 bases. Germline lookup yields CDR1 LNHDA and CDR2 SQIVND (reference sequence). The CDR3 is made up of 16 amino acids. Here the CDR3 reads CASSMVRDSRNQPQHF. The CDR3 nucleotides are TGTGCCAGTAGTATGGTCCGGGACAGCCGCAATCAGCCCCAGCATTTT.

This clonotype was detected ten times or more. The chain uses TRBV7-9 and TRBJ2-2; no clear D. Germline V gives CDR1 SEHNR, CDR2 FQNEAQ (reference sequence). Trimming removed 6 bases from V and 9 bases from J, with 14 bases in between. The CDR3 runs to 13 residues. The DNA of the CDR3 is TGTGCCAGCAGTGAGAGCCGGCTATGGGAGCTGTTTTTT. It is translated as CASSESRLWELFF. Looking up the rest from reference TRBV7-9 and TRBJ2-2 gives the full variable domain: DTGVSQNPRHKITKRGQNVTFRCDPISEHNRLYWYRQTLGQGPEFLTYFQNEAQLEKSRLLSDRFSAERPKGSFSTLEIQRTEQGDSAMYLCASSESRLWELFFGEGSRLTVL.

The genes are TRBV10-1 and TRBJ2-7; 9 bases map to TRBD2. CDR3 length: 14 amino acids. CDR1 is WNHNN, CDR2 SYGVQD, per germline (reference sequence). Losses at the gene ends were 0 bases for V and 3 bases for J; bases not matched to a gene: 0. The CDR3 bases are TGCGCCAGCAGTGAGTCGACTAGCGGCTACGAGCAGTACTTC. Residues: CASSESTSGYEQYF.

The rearrangement links TRBV29-1 to TRBJ2-1; D is uncertain. CDR1 and CDR2 (germline): SQVTM, ANQGSEA. CDR3 length equals 15 residues. V dropped 5 bases and J dropped 0 bases, with 14 bases sitting between them. CDR3 nucleotides: TGCAGCGTTCCTTTGGGTTCCAGCTCCTACAATGAGCAGTTCTTC. Its translation is CSVPLGSSSYNEQFF.

This chain joins TRBV19 and TRBJ1-4, with D maybe TRBD1 (5 bases). CDR1 is LNHDA and CDR2 is SQIVND in the germline V gene (reference sequence). This CDR3 has 15 residues. V was trimmed by 9 bases and J by 9 bases, leaving 23 bases between them. The CDR3 sequence: CASTSPGTMSQKLFF. Here the CDR3 DNA reads TGTGCCAGCACCAGTCCCGGGACGATGAGCCAAAAACTGTTTTTT.

V gene TRBV15 combines with J gene TRBJ1-1; D call uncertain. CDR3 size: 10 residues. CDR1 LNHNV and CDR2 YYDKDF come from the germline V gene (reference sequence). The V end lost 7 bases, the J end lost 11 bases, and 11 bases lay between the germline ends. The CDR3 DNA follows: TGTGCCACCACCCCTAAGTGGGCTTTCTTT. This encodes CATTPKWAFF.

This rearrangement joins TRBV25-1 to TRBJ2-2; tentative D call: TRBD1 (5 bases). V lost 5 bases to trimming and J lost 4 bases, with 11 bases between them. This CDR3 comprises 14 residues. The V gene's germline CDR1 is MGHDK and CDR2 SYGVNS. In DNA form, the CDR3 reads TGTGCCAGCAGTTCCAGGGCGAGCACCGGGGAGCTGTTTTTT. Its translation: CASSSRASTGELFF.

This clonotype was counted only a few times. The chain couples TRBV7-3 to TRBJ2-1; possible D gene TRBD2, 5 bases. Germline V gene sequence: CDR1 SGHTA, CDR2 FQGTGA. The CDR3 runs 15 residues. The germline V and J ends were trimmed by 3 bases and 2 bases, with 11 bases remaining between them. The CDR3 DNA sequence: TGTGCCAGCAGCTTGGGAGACTTCCCCTACAATGAGCAGTTCTTC. Amino acid sequence: CASSLGDFPYNEQFF.

The rearrangement links TRBV6-1 to TRBJ1-1, with D unclear. With 10 bases removed from V and 5 bases from J, the gap between germline ends came to 17 bases. The CDR3 is made up of 13 amino acids. The V gene's germline CDR1 is MNHNS and CDR2 SASEGT. CDR3 protein: CATGSDFGTEAFF. CDR3 coding DNA: TGTGCCACCGGCAGTGATTTCGGGACTGAAGCTTTCTTT.

This clonotype came up a few times. The J gene is TRBJ2-3, the V gene TRBV24-1; D call uncertain. Germline lookup yields CDR1 KGHDR and CDR2 SFDVKD. The V and J ends lost 9 bases and 4 bases respectively, with 7 bases between them. This CDR3 contains 11 residues. The CDR3 DNA reads as TGTGCCACCTCCGCTGCAGATACGCAGTATTTT. This encodes CATSAADTQYF.

This clonotype was found once. The chain uses TRBV15 and TRBJ2-3, with TRBD1 matching 7 bases. Germline V CDR1 and CDR2: LNHNV, YYDKDF (reference sequence). V gave up 8 bases and J gave up 4 bases; unmatched junction bases: 0. The CDR3 totals 11 residues. The CDR3 here is CATQGADTQYF. The CDR3 bases are TGTGCCACCCAGGGGGCAGATACGCAGTATTTT.

V is TRBV3-1 and J is TRBJ1-6, with D uncertain. Trimming stripped 3 bases from V and 14 bases from J, with 5 bases between. From germline, CDR1 is LGHDT and CDR2 YNNKEL (reference sequence). The CDR3 totals 10 residues. Here the CDR3 reads CASSHWALHF. CDR3 DNA sequence: TGTGCCAGCAGCCACTGGGCCCTCCACTTT.

V gene TRBV14 combines with J gene TRBJ2-7, with D uncertain. This CDR3 is built from 13 residues. The germline gives CDR1 SGHDN, CDR2 FVKESK. V lost 1 base and J 3 bases, leaving 7 bases between the germline ends. CDR3 sequence: CASSQATFYEQYF. The CDR3 nucleotides read TGTGCCAGCAGCCAAGCGACCTTCTACGAGCAGTACTTC. Together with reference TRBV14 and TRBJ2-7, the CDR3 gives the full variable domain: EAGVTQFPSHSVIEKGQTVTLRCDPISGHDNLYWYRRVMGKEIKFLLHFVKESKQDESGMPNNRFLAERTGGTYSTLKVQPAELEDSGVYFCASSQATFYEQYFGPGTRLTVT.

This rearrangement joins TRBV25-1 to TRBJ2-5; no firm D call. Germline V gives CDR1 MGHDK, CDR2 SYGVNS. Trimming removed 4 bases from V and 5 bases from J, with 14 bases in between. CDR3 length: 14 amino acids. The CDR3 DNA reads as TGTGCCAGCAGTGCCTCCCCTCCCGCGGAGACCCAGTACTTC. Encoded protein: CASSASPPAETQYF.

Concerning this clonotype itself: Germline and junction disagree at one end, which may indicate a read error. This chain uses TRBV10-1 with TRBJ2-7; 8 bases match TRBD2. Germline CDR1 and CDR2: WNHNN and SYGVQD (reference sequence). The CDR3 is 14 residues long. The CDR3 region is CASSEVGTRGEQYF. In DNA form, the CDR3 reads TGTGCCAGCAGTGAAGTTGGGACTAGGGGCGAGCAGTACTTC.